Presented here are 9 T cell receptor beta chains from one specimen sequenced in a study of blood T cells in healthy people across ages. Then a second PCR, running roughly 7 to 11 cycles, was carried out with a sample-barcoded 5' primer and a J-beta primer mix. TCRdb processed the 5' RACE reads anew with MiXCR; each CDR3 protein has one entry. This sample has some 1.6 million distinct CDR3 sequences; about 31% occur once, and the top ten carry about 11%. The sequenced sample was blood. These receptors were collected from a woman in her thirties in good health.

This clonotype has more than one count but fewer than ten. As DNA, the CDR3 is TGCAGTGCTTCGGACAGGGGCGATGGCTACACCTTC. Its translation is CSASDRGDGYTF. This chain links TRBV20-1 with TRBJ1-2; 9 bases agree with TRBD1. The CDR3 loop spans 12 amino acids. Per germline, CDR1 DFQATT and CDR2 SNEGSKA (reference sequence). The J segment lost 6 bases and the V segment lost 5 bases, leaving 4 bases of the junction unmatched.

The J gene is TRBJ2-1, the V gene TRBV7-7; the D call may be TRBD1 or TRBD2 (5 bases each). Germline CDR1 reads SSHAT; CDR2 reads FNYEAQ (reference sequence). There are 15 residues in the CDR3. With 7 bases removed from V and 1 base from J, the gap between germline ends came to 14 bases. The CDR3 loop reads CASNLGTGSYNEQFF. CDR3 DNA sequence: TGTGCCAGCAACTTGGGGACGGGGTCCTACAATGAGCAGTTCTTC.

The chain joins TRBV29-1 to TRBJ1-1; D not certain. Trimming took 5 bases from V and 1 from J, leaving 11 bases between them. The CDR3 spans 13 residues. Germline lookup yields CDR1 SQVTM and CDR2 ANQGSEA. The DNA of the CDR3 is TGCAGCGTTCAAACTTCAGGGAACACTGAAGCTTTCTTT. Encoded protein: CSVQTSGNTEAFF.

This rearrangement joins TRBV28 to TRBJ2-7; 8 bases align to TRBD1. Germline loops: CDR1 MDHEN, CDR2 SYDVKM. V lost 2 bases, J lost 2 bases, and 8 bases stayed unmatched. The CDR3 consists of 16 residues. The CDR3 protein is CASSLLESDRAYEQYF. The CDR3 DNA sequence: TGTGCCAGCAGTTTACTGGAGTCGGACAGGGCCTACGAGCAGTACTTC.

CDR3 nucleotide sequence: TGCAGTGCTAGAAATCTCCGGGACTCACCCACAGATACGCAGTATTTT. It translates to CSARNLRDSPTDTQYF. This chain connects TRBV20-1 to TRBJ2-3; D perhaps matches TRBD2 (6 bases). Germline CDR1 reads DFQATT; CDR2 reads SNEGSKA (reference sequence). The CDR3 contains 16 residues. The germline V and J ends were trimmed by 2 bases and 2 bases, with 17 bases remaining between them.

CDR3 sequence: CASSEALSRSSYNSPLHF. The CDR3 bases are TGTGCCAGCAGTGAAGCGCTATCGAGGAGCTCCTATAATTCACCCCTCCACTTT. This chain joins TRBV6-1 and TRBJ1-6; D is unclear. Looked up from germline, CDR1 is MNHNS and CDR2 is SASEGT. Trimming took 0 bases from V and 0 from J, leaving 12 bases between them. CDR3 length: 18 amino acids.

This clonotype was detected a few times. This chain uses TRBV18 with TRBJ1-2, with D unresolved. V was cut by 1 base and J by 5 bases, with 5 bases left in between. This CDR3 is 12 amino acids long. Germline assignment: CDR1 KGHSH and CDR2 LQKENI. The CDR3 nucleotides are TGTGCCAGCTCACCACGAGAATATGGCTACACCTTC. Protein sequence: CASSPREYGYTF.

Only a few counts were recorded for this clonotype. The chain is built from TRBV5-1 and TRBJ2-3, with TRBD2 matching over 11 bases. CDR3 length equals 18 residues. The germline gives CDR1 SGHRS, CDR2 YFSETQ. V shed 0 bases and J 4 bases; nucleotides not matched to a gene: 10. Here the CDR3 reads CASSLEGLAGGPPDTQYF. CDR3 nucleotides: TGCGCCAGCAGCTTGGAGGGCTTAGCGGGAGGGCCACCAGATACGCAGTATTTT.

The chain couples TRBV11-2 to TRBJ2-1; TRBD1 matches at 7 bases. The germline V gene encodes CDR1 SGHAT and CDR2 FQNNGV. CDR3 length equals 15 residues. Losses at the gene ends were 7 bases for V and 6 bases for J; bases not matched to a gene: 12. The CDR3, as DNA: TGTGCCAGCACCCCCACCCGGGACAGCTTCAATGAGCAGTTCTTC. Translating gives CASTPTRDSFNEQFF.